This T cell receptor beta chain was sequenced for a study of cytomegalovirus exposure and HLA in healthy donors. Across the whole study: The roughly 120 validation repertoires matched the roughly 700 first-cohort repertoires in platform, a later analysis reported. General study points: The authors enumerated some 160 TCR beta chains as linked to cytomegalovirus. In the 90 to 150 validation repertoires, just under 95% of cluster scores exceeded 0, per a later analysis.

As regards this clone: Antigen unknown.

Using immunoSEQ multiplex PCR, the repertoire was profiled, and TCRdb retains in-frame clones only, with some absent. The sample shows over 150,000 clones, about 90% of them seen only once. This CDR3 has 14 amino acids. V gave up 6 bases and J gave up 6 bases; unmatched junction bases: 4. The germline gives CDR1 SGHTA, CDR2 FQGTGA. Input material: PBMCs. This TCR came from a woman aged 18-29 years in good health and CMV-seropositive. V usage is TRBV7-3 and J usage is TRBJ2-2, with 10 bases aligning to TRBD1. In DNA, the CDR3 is TGTGCCAGCAGGCCCGGGACAGGGGCCGGGGAGCTGTTTTTT. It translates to CASRPGTGAGELFF.